This T cell receptor (beta chain) was identified during a study of lymphopenia after photon versus proton radiotherapy. Overall study results and limits: Authors raise, but do not show, better survival with proton therapy. Larger post-nadir TCR diversity loss correlated inversely with survival in deceased patients. After the lymphocyte nadir, photon-treated repertoires showed oligoclonal expansion, especially of CD8+ Temra cells. Relative stability marked proton patients; photon patients lost diversity and naive cells.

The CDR3 spans 15 residues. Germline loops: CDR1 SGHDT, CDR2 YYEEEE. V was clipped by 1 base and J by 5 bases; unmatched bases: 7. This clone was observed once. Its antigen is not known. Sequencing used immunoSEQ multiplex PCR; TCRdb keeps in-frame clones, though not all of them. The repertoire consists of roughly 25,000 clones, with around 85% occurring once and the leading ten covering around 5.2%. This rearrangement joins TRBV5-6 to TRBJ2-3, with 7 bases identical to TRBD2. The sequences come from peripheral blood, collected from a patient treated with photon-based radiotherapy. This TCR came from a man aged 25-40 years with gastric cancer. The CDR3 protein is CASSLYVGLRDTQYF. CDR3 sequence (DNA): TGTGCCAGCAGCTTGTATGTGGGACTACGAGATACGCAGTATTTT. Supplemented by reference TRBV5-6 and TRBJ2-3, the full variable domain reads DAGVTQSPTHLIKTRGQQVTLRCSPKSGHDTVSWYQQALGQGPQFIFQYYEEEERQRGNFPDRFSGHQFPNYSSELNVNALLLGDSALYLCASSLYVGLRDTQYFGPGTRLTVL.